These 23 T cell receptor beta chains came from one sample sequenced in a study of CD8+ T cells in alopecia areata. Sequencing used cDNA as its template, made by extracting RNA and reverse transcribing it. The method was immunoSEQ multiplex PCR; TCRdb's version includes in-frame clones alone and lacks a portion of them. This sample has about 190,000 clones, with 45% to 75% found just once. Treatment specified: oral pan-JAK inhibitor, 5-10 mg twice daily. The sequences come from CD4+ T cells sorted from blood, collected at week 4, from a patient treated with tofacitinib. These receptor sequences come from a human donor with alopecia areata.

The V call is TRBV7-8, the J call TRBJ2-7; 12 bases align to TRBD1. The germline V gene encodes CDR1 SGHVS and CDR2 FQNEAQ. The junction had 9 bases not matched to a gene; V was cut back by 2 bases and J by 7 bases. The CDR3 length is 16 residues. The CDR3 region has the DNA TGTGCCAGCAGCTTAAATGAGGGACAGGGGGCAGGGGAGCAGTACTTC. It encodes CASSLNEGQGAGEQYF.

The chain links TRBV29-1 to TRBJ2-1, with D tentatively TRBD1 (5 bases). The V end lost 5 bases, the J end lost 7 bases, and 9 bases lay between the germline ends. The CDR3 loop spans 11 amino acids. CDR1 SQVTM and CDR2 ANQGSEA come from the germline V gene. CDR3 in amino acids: CSVQGMNEQFF. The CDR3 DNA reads TGCAGCGTTCAGGGCATGAATGAGCAGTTCTTC.

The CDR3 coding sequence is TGCAGCGTTGATTTGGGCAGCCGGGACAATGAGCAGTTCTTC. It encodes CSVDLGSRDNEQFF. The V call is TRBV29-1, the J call TRBJ2-1; D is unresolved. V lost 3 bases to trimming and J lost 5 bases, with 14 bases between them. Germline CDR1 is SQVTM and CDR2 is ANQGSEA. The CDR3 spans 14 residues.

CDR3 loop: CASSYSDQGTEAFF. In DNA form, the CDR3 reads TGTGCCAGCAGTTACTCGGATCAGGGGACTGAAGCTTTCTTT. The chain employs TRBV6-5 and TRBJ1-1; D may be TRBD1 (6 bases). Germline V lookup: CDR1 MNHEY, CDR2 SVGAGI. The CDR3 has 14 amino acids. Deletions cut 0 bases from V and 5 bases from J, with 10 bases between.

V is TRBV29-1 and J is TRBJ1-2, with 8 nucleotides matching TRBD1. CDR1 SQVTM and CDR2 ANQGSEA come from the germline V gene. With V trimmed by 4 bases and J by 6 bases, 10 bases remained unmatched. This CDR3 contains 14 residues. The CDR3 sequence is CSVVEQGVENGYTF. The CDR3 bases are TGCAGCGTTGTGGAACAGGGGGTAGAGAATGGCTACACCTTC.

The CDR3: CASSRSTGELFF. The CDR3 DNA sequence: TGTGCCAGCAGCCGGAGTACCGGGGAGCTGTTTTTT. The chain employs TRBV9 and TRBJ2-2, with D uncertain. Looked up from germline, CDR1 is SGDLS and CDR2 is YYNGEE. The CDR3 consists of 12 residues. V was clipped by 4 bases and J by 5 bases, with 6 bases between them.

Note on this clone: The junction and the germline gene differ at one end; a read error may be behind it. CDR3 sequence: CASSPASRYGEQFF. CDR3 nucleotide sequence: TGTGCTAGCAGCCCGGCAAGCCGATATGGAGAGCAGTTCTTC. This chain links TRBV7-7 with TRBJ2-1, with no clear D. The CDR3 contains 14 residues. The germline gives CDR1 SSHAT, CDR2 FNYEAQ (reference sequence).

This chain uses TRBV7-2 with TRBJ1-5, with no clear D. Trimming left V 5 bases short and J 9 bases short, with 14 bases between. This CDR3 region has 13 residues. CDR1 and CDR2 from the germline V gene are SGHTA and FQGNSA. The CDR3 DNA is TGTGCCAGCAGCCAGGATCGTATTGGGCCCCAGCATTTT. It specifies CASSQDRIGPQHF.

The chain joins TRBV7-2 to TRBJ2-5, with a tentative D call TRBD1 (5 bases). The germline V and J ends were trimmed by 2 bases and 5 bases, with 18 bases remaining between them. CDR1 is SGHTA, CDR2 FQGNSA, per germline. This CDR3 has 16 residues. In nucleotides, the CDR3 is TGTGCCAGCAGCTTAAAGGGGTCCCTATATGATGAGACCCAGTACTTC. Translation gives CASSLKGSLYDETQYF.

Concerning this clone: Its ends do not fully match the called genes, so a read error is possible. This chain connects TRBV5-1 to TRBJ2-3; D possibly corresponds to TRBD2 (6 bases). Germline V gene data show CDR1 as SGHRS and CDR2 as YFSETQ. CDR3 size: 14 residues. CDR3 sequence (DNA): TGCGCCAGCAGTCATGAGGTCGGAGGGGATAAGCAGTATTTT. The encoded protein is CASSHEVGGDKQYF.

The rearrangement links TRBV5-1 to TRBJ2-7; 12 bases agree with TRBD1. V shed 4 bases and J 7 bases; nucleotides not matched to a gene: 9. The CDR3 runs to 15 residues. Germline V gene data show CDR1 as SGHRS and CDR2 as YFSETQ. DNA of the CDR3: TGCGCCAGCAGCCGCCCGGGACAGGGGGCGGGTGAGCAGTACTTC. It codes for CASSRPGQGAGEQYF.

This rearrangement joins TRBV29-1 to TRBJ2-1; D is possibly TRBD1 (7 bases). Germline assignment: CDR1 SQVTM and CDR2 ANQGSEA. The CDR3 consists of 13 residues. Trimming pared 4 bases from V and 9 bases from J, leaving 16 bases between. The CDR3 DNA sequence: TGCAGCGTTGTGGTATGGCAGGGGGGTGAGCAGTTCTTC. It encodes CSVVVWQGGEQFF.

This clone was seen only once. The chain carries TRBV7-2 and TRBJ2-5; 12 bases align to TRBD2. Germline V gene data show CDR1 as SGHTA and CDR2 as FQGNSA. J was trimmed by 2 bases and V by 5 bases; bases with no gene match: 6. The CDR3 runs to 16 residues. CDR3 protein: CASSPGLAGQQETQYF. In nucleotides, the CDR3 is TGTGCCAGCAGCCCGGGACTAGCGGGCCAACAAGAGACCCAGTACTTC.

The CDR3 DNA reads TGCAGCGTCCTCGGACTAGCGGGCACAGATACGCAGTATTTT. This translates into CSVLGLAGTDTQYF. This sequence joins TRBV29-1 and TRBJ2-3; 10 bases are a match to TRBD2. Unmatched junction bases numbered 4, after V lost 6 bases and J lost 1 base. This CDR3 spans 14 amino acids. From germline, CDR1 is SQVTM and CDR2 ANQGSEA.

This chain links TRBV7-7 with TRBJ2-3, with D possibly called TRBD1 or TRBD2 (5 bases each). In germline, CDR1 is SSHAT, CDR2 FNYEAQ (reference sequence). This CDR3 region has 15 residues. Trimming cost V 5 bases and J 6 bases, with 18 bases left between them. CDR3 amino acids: CASSQGPTSSDTQYF. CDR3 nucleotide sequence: TGTGCCAGCAGCCAGGGACCCACCTCATCGGATACGCAGTATTTT.

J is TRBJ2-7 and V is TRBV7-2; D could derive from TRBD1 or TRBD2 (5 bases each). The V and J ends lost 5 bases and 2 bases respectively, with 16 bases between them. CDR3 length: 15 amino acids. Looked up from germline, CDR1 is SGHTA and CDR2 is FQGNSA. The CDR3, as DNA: TGTGCCAGCAGCCAGGTGGGGACGGCAACCTACGAGCAGTACTTC. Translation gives CASSQVGTATYEQYF.

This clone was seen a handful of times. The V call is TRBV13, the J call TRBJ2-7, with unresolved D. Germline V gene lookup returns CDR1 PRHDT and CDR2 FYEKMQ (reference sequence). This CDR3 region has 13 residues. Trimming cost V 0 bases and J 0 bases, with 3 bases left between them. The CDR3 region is CASSLGGSYEQYF. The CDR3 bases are TGTGCCAGCAGCTTAGGAGGCTCCTACGAGCAGTACTTC.

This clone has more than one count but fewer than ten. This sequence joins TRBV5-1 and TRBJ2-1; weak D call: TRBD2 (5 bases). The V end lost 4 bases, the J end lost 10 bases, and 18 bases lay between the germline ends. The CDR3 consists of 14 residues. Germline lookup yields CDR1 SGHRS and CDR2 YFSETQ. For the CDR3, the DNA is TGCGCCAGCAGCCCCACACCGGACTCGGGGGAGCAGTTCTTC. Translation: CASSPTPDSGEQFF.

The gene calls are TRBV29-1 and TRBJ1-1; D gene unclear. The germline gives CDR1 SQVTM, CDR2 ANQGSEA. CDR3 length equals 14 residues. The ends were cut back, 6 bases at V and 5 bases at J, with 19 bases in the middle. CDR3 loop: CSVNDHAGRTEAFF. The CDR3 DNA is TGCAGCGTCAACGACCACGCAGGTCGGACTGAAGCTTTCTTT.

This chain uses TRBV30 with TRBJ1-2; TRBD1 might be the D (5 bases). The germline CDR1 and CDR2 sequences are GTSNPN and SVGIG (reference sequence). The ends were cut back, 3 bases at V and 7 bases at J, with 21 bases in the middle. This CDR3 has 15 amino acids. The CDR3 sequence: CAWSLGDSWRGGYTF. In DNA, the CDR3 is TGTGCCTGGAGCCTAGGGGACTCCTGGAGGGGTGGCTACACCTTC.

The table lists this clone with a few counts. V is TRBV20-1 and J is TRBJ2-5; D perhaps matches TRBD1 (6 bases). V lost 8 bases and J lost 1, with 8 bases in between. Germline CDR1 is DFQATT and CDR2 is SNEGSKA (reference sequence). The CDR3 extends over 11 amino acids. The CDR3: CSPDSQETQYF. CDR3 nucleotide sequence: TGCAGTCCGGACAGCCAAGAGACCCAGTACTTC.

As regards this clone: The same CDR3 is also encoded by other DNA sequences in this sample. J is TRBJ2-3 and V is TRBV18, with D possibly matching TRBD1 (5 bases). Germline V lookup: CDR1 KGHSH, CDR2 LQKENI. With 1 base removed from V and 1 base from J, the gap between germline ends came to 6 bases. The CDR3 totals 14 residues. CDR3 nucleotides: TGTGCCAGCTCACCACTAGGGGGCACAGATACGCAGTATTTT. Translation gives CASSPLGGTDTQYF.

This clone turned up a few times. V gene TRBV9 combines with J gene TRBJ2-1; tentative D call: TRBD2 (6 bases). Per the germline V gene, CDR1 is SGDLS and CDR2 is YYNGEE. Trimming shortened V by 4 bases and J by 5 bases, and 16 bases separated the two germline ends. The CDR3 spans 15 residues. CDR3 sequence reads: CASSLGLASNNEQFF. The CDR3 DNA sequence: TGTGCCAGCAGCCTGGGGCTAGCGAGTAACAATGAGCAGTTCTTC.